These 17 T cell receptor beta chains were all obtained from the same sample, sequenced in a study of Ad26.COV2.S vaccination and SARS-CoV-2 variants. Treatment in this sample: around 19 received Ad26.COV2.S at low or high dose, single or two shots; roughly five received placebo; per-sample allocation not given. After the first vaccine or placebo injection, samples were drawn on day 63. Clones were read by immunoSEQ multiplex PCR, and TCRdb kept only the in-frame ones, dropping some. Of 300,000 to 350,000 clones listed, about 90% are singletons. This sample comprised peripheral blood, obtained in a trial of Ad26.COV2.S vaccine versus placebo. The receptor source for this set is a person aged 18-60 years who received the Ad26.COV2.S COVID-19 vaccine or a placebo.

The gene calls are TRBV7-9 and TRBJ2-1; D is unclear. The CDR3 contains 12 residues. The V and J ends lost 5 bases and 8 bases respectively, with 10 bases between them. Germline V gene data show CDR1 as SEHNR and CDR2 as FQNEAQ (reference sequence). The CDR3 here is CASSPAFDEQFF. CDR3 bases: TGTGCCAGCAGCCCCGCGTTTGATGAGCAGTTCTTC.

The chain recombines TRBV19 with TRBJ1-1, with TRBD1 matching 9 bases. This CDR3 is 15 amino acids long. Looked up from germline, CDR1 is LNHDA and CDR2 is SQIVND (reference sequence). The J segment lost 5 bases and the V segment lost 5 bases, leaving 9 bases of the junction unmatched. CDR3 sequence (DNA): TGTGCCAGTAGTTTAACAGGGGGCGTTGGGACTGAAGCTTTCTTT. Translating gives CASSLTGGVGTEAFF.

This clone is a singleton in its sample. This chain joins TRBV15 and TRBJ2-2, with 8 bases identical to TRBD2. V shed 2 bases and J 4 bases; nucleotides not matched to a gene: 6. This CDR3 is built from 16 residues. The germline CDR1 and CDR2 sequences are LNHNV and YYDKDF (reference sequence). DNA of the CDR3: TGTGCCACCAGCAGAAGAATAGCGGGGAGCACCGGGGAGCTGTTTTTT. Its protein product is CATSRRIAGSTGELFF. The whole variable domain, remainder taken from reference TRBV15 and TRBJ2-2, is DAMVIQNPRYQVTQFGKPVTLSCSQTLNHNVMYWYQQKSSQAPKLLFHYYDKDFNNEADTPDNFQSRRPNTSFCFLDIRSPGLGDTAMYLCATSRRIAGSTGELFFGEGSRLTVL.

In its sample, this clone was seen once. The chain has TRBV2 and TRBJ2-2, with D possibly matching TRBD1 (6 bases). Trimming removed 6 bases at V and 2 bases at J, with 16 bases between. From germline, CDR1 is SNHLY and CDR2 FYNNEI. The length of the CDR3 is 16 residues. CDR3 sequence: CASRFSAGTNTGELFF. The CDR3 DNA reads TGTGCCAGCAGGTTTTCAGCTGGGACAAACACCGGGGAGCTGTTTTTT.

This chain connects TRBV5-4 to TRBJ1-2, with a possible D match to TRBD1 (5 bases). Germline assignment: CDR1 SGHNT and CDR2 YYREEE (reference sequence). Trimming took 6 bases from V and 4 from J, leaving 19 bases between them. CDR3 length equals 15 residues. CDR3 nucleotides: TGTGCCAGCACCCCTCGGGGGGGGTGGGCCTATGGCTACACCTTC. This codes for CASTPRGGWAYGYTF.

CDR3 amino acids: CASSQEYRLAGVNEQFF. In DNA form, the CDR3 reads TGCGCCAGCAGCCAAGAATATCGGCTAGCGGGAGTCAATGAGCAGTTCTTC. This chain uses TRBV4-3 with TRBJ2-1; 10 bases fit TRBD2. V lost 0 bases and J lost 6; bases outside the gene matches: 8. CDR1 LGHNA and CDR2 YSLEER come from the germline V gene. This CDR3 has 17 amino acids.

The count of this clone is one. The V and J genes are TRBV10-1 and TRBJ2-1; D is unclear. Trimming took off 2 bases at V and 5 bases at J, with 10 bases between the two ends. The CDR3 loop spans 14 amino acids. Germline CDR1 reads WNHNN; CDR2 reads SYGVQD (reference sequence). The CDR3 DNA is TGCGCCAGCAGTGAGCCAGACCGAAACAATGAGCAGTTCTTC. Its translation: CASSEPDRNNEQFF.

The genes are TRBV19 and TRBJ1-1; tentative D call: TRBD1 (6 bases). CDR3 length: 13 amino acids. V lost 5 bases and J 1 base, leaving 8 bases between the germline ends. CDR1 LNHDA and CDR2 SQIVND come from the germline V gene (reference sequence). The CDR3: CASSQGWNTEAFF. The CDR3, as DNA: TGTGCCAGTAGTCAGGGGTGGAACACTGAAGCTTTCTTT.

Here the CDR3 DNA reads TGCGCCAGCAGTGAGTCGAGGGGTGTGAACACTGAAGCTTTCTTT. It specifies CASSESRGVNTEAFF. J is TRBJ1-1 and V is TRBV10-1, with D perhaps TRBD1 (5 bases). Deletions cut 0 bases from V and 0 bases from J, with 8 bases between. The germline gives CDR1 WNHNN, CDR2 SYGVQD (reference sequence). The CDR3 has 15 amino acids.

The chain carries TRBV5-1 and TRBJ2-3; 8 nucleotides line up with TRBD2. This CDR3 contains 17 residues. Germline V gene lookup returns CDR1 SGHRS and CDR2 YFSETQ. V lost 4 bases to trimming and J lost 3 bases; unmatched junction nucleotides: 13. CDR3 nucleotide sequence: TGCGCCAGCAGCCTGGGCCTGGCGGGAGGCTCGACAGATACGCAGTATTTT. This codes for CASSLGLAGGSTDTQYF.

This chain links TRBV2 with TRBJ1-5; TRBD1 is a possible D gene (6 bases). The CDR3 extends over 15 amino acids. Germline values: CDR1 SNHLY, CDR2 FYNNEI. V was cut by 6 bases and J by 3 bases, with 15 bases left in between. CDR3 loop: CASRRVGGANQPQHF. The CDR3 DNA follows: TGTGCCAGCAGGCGCGTTGGGGGGGCCAATCAGCCCCAGCATTTT.

CDR3 amino acids: CAGEQGARTEAFF. In DNA form, the CDR3 reads TGTGCCGGCGAACAGGGGGCGAGAACTGAAGCTTTCTTT. This chain uses TRBV30 with TRBJ1-1; 9 nucleotides line up with TRBD1. J lost 5 bases, V lost 8 bases, and 9 bases had no gene match. CDR1 GTSNPN and CDR2 SVGIG come from the germline V gene (reference sequence). The CDR3 covers 13 residues.

This clone has only a few counts. The chain has TRBV5-1 and TRBJ2-5; no reliable D call. V lost 7 bases, J lost 2 bases, and 9 bases lay in between. CDR1 and CDR2 (germline): SGHRS, YFSETQ. This CDR3 comprises 12 residues. The chain's CDR3 is CASRPEQETQYF. CDR3 sequence (DNA): TGCGCCAGCCGCCCCGAACAAGAGACCCAGTACTTC.

This chain joins TRBV19 and TRBJ1-2; D gene ambiguous. This CDR3 has 13 residues. Germline V gene data show CDR1 as LNHDA and CDR2 as SQIVND (reference sequence). V lost 6 bases and J lost 3, with 11 bases in between. CDR3 protein: CASRKPGYYGYTF. Written as DNA, the CDR3 is TGTGCCAGTAGAAAACCAGGTTACTATGGCTACACCTTC.

The J gene is TRBJ2-7, the V gene TRBV2; 11 positions match TRBD1. The CDR3 runs 13 residues. CDR1 SNHLY and CDR2 FYNNEI come from the germline V gene. V dropped 8 bases and J dropped 7; count of bases not matched to a gene: 7. Here the CDR3 reads CASGGQGAGEQYF. The CDR3, as DNA: TGTGCCAGCGGAGGACAGGGGGCGGGGGAGCAGTACTTC.

The count of this clone is one. The chain carries TRBV7-2 and TRBJ1-1; D remains unclear. The CDR3 length is 14 residues. CDR1 and CDR2 from the germline V gene are SGHTA and FQGNSA. V lost 6 bases and J 4 bases, leaving 15 bases between the germline ends. CDR3 region: CASRNRAAGTEAFF. CDR3 DNA: TGTGCCAGCAGGAACCGGGCTGCGGGCACTGAAGCTTTCTTT.

V is TRBV9 and J is TRBJ2-3; unclear D gene. Germline V lookup: CDR1 SGDLS, CDR2 YYNGEE. This CDR3 comprises 15 residues. Deletions cut 7 bases from V and 2 bases from J, with 17 bases between. The chain's CDR3 is CASAPGEPSTDTQYF. The CDR3 nucleotides read TGTGCCAGCGCCCCGGGCGAACCATCCACAGATACGCAGTATTTT.